This T cell receptor beta chain was recovered during a study of blood T cell repertoires in COVID-19. Study in general: COVID-19 samples collected from the United States, Italy and Spain covered acute and convalescent phases. The cDNA or gDNA used as material had been derived from T cells, B-cell-depleted T cells, or PBMCs.

The germline V gene encodes CDR1 SGHRS and CDR2 YFSETQ. CDR3 length: 14 amino acids. V dropped 4 bases and J dropped 5 bases, with 15 bases sitting between them. In the original analysis: Quantification of nucleated cells was approximated via reference gene primer amplification. TCRdb's copy holds only in-frame clones and misses some; the assay was immunoSEQ multiplex PCR. V, J and clone size are taken as reported in that table, and D and trimming were inferred from the DNA itself. The sample shows about 220,000 clones, around 83% of them seen only once. The source of this sequence is a man aged 45-65 years with active or convalescent COVID-19. The sequencing input was peripheral blood. The V call is TRBV5-1, the J call TRBJ1-2, with D perhaps matching TRBD1 (6 bases). The CDR3 protein is CASSHGLQGYGYTF. CDR3 in DNA: TGCGCCAGCAGCCATGGTTTGCAGGGGTATGGCTACACCTTC.